Shown below are 14 T cell receptor beta chains from a single sample sequenced in a study of shared clonotypes between healthy human individuals. Libraries were prepared by immunoSEQ multiplex PCR; TCRdb keeps only in-frame clonotypes and omits some of them. The repertoire holds about 2 million clones, over 85% seen once, with 1% to 1.5% in the top ten. Naive CD8 cells lacked CD45RO and underwent positive selection for CCR7, leaving out terminally differentiated effector memory CD45RA+ cells. Sequencing was carried out using naive CD8+ T cells sorted from blood. The origin of the receptors is a man in his late teens or twenties in good health.

The V and J genes are TRBV4-3 and TRBJ1-4; a weak D match, TRBD1 (5 bases). There are 17 residues in the CDR3. The V end lost 1 base, the J end lost 6 bases, and 18 bases lay between the germline ends. Per germline, CDR1 LGHNA and CDR2 YSLEER. DNA for the CDR3: TGCGCCAGCAGCCAAGGGGGGAATATTGAGGCAGATGAAAAACTGTTTTTT. Translation gives CASSQGGNIEADEKLFF.

The chain has TRBV7-9 and TRBJ1-2; weak D call: TRBD1 (5 bases). In germline, CDR1 is SEHNR, CDR2 FQNEAQ (reference sequence). The CDR3 spans 17 residues. Trimming stripped 5 bases from V and 0 bases from J, with 19 bases between. The CDR3 coding sequence is TGTGCCAGCAGCGGCCGGGACGGAACCCATACTAACTATGGCTACACCTTC. Amino acids: CASSGRDGTHTNYGYTF.

The gene calls are TRBV11-2 and TRBJ2-7; possible D gene TRBD1, 5 bases. Trimming shortened V by 0 bases and J by 3 bases, and 12 bases separated the two germline ends. This CDR3 spans 15 amino acids. Germline values: CDR1 SGHAT, CDR2 FQNNGV. CDR3 amino acids: CASSLEAGPLYEQYF. The CDR3 DNA reads TGTGCCAGCAGCTTAGAGGCAGGGCCTCTCTACGAGCAGTACTTC.

This chain connects TRBV2 to TRBJ1-3, with no clear D. The CDR3 runs to 13 residues. Germline V gives CDR1 SNHLY, CDR2 FYNNEI. Between the trimmed V and J ends, which lost 7 bases and 0 bases, there was a span of 7 bases. CDR3 nucleotides: TGTGCCAGCACCCAGGACTCTGGAAACACCATATATTTT. Its translation is CASTQDSGNTIYF.

The chain uses TRBV11-3 and TRBJ2-7; possible D gene TRBD1, 6 bases. V was cut by 3 bases and J by 3 bases, with 15 bases left in between. The CDR3 spans 15 residues. Germline CDR1 and CDR2: SGHNT and YENEEA. The CDR3 DNA is TGTGCCAGCAGCTTTTTCCCGGGACACATCTACGAGCAGTACTTC. Protein: CASSFFPGHIYEQYF.

The rearrangement links TRBV5-5 to TRBJ2-1; D unresolved. CDR3 length: 13 residues. Germline lookup yields CDR1 SGHKS and CDR2 YYEKEE (reference sequence). V dropped 2 bases and J dropped 6 bases, with 9 bases sitting between them. CDR3 sequence (DNA): TGTGCCAGCAGCTTCTACGTGGGCAATGAGCAGTTCTTC. This translates into CASSFYVGNEQFF. The whole variable domain, filled in from reference TRBV5-5 and TRBJ2-1, reads DAGVTQSPTHLIKTRGQQVTLRCSPISGHKSVSWYQQVLGQGPQFIFQYYEKEERGRGNFPDRFSARQFPNYSSELNVNALLLGDSALYLCASSFYVGNEQFFGPGTRLTVL.

This clone has just one count. The V and J genes are TRBV5-1 and TRBJ2-7; TRBD1 agrees at 10 bases. This CDR3 region has 14 residues. The V gene end was trimmed by 4 bases and the J gene end by 3 bases; junction bases not matched to a gene: 4. Germline V lookup: CDR1 SGHRS, CDR2 YFSETQ. CDR3 nucleotide sequence: TGCGCCAGCAGCATGGACAGGGGGAACTACGAGCAGTACTTC. Protein sequence: CASSMDRGNYEQYF.

The V call is TRBV5-6, the J call TRBJ1-6, with D possibly being TRBD1 (6 bases). This CDR3 has 15 residues. CDR1 is SGHDT, CDR2 YYEEEE, per germline. The V end was cut by 0 bases, the J end by 9 bases, with 13 bases between. CDR3 coding DNA: TGTGCCAGCAGCTTGGGGGGGGCAACCGCTTCACCCCTCCACTTT. Translating it yields CASSLGGATASPLHF.

The genes are TRBV4-1 and TRBJ1-1; D perhaps matches TRBD1 (5 bases). Looked up from germline, CDR1 is MGHRA and CDR2 is YSYEKL. The CDR3 is 16 residues long. The germline V and J ends were trimmed by 0 bases and 4 bases, with 15 bases remaining between them. The CDR3 region has the DNA TGCGCCAGCAGCCAAGACAGGGATTGGGGCAGCACTGAAGCTTTCTTT. Translation: CASSQDRDWGSTEAFF.

In regard to this clone: Other DNA sequences of this sample code for an identical CDR3. This chain connects TRBV9 to TRBJ2-7; possibly TRBD2 for D (6 bases). The CDR3 is 15 amino acids. The germline CDR1 and CDR2 sequences are SGDLS and YYNGEE. Trimming removed 0 bases at V and 3 bases at J, with 13 bases between. Here the CDR3 reads CASSVGGSGDYEQYF. CDR3 DNA: TGTGCCAGCAGCGTAGGGGGTAGCGGTGACTACGAGCAGTACTTC.

CDR3 residues: CASSGRLAGEQYF. Here the CDR3 DNA reads TGTGCCAGCAGCGGGAGACTAGCGGGAGAGCAGTACTTC. The chain recombines TRBV7-2 with TRBJ2-7; 11 positions match TRBD2. With 5 bases clipped from V and 7 bases from J, the junction kept 4 bases outside the gene matches. The CDR3 loop spans 13 amino acids. The V gene's germline CDR1 is SGHTA and CDR2 FQGNSA.

The rearrangement links TRBV6-1 to TRBJ2-5; the D gene is possibly TRBD2 (5 bases). The CDR3 is made up of 12 amino acids. Germline CDR1 is MNHNS and CDR2 is SASEGT. V shed 6 bases and J shed 4 bases, with 9 bases lying between them. This CDR3 is CASREEGETQYF. In nucleotides, the CDR3 is TGTGCCAGCAGGGAGGAAGGAGAGACCCAGTACTTC.

The rearrangement uses TRBV10-3 and TRBJ1-3; D is ambiguous. Germline V gene lookup returns CDR1 ENHRY and CDR2 SYGVKD. This CDR3 comprises 18 residues. Trimming removed 3 bases from V and 0 bases from J, with 18 bases in between. The CDR3 bases are TGTGCCATCAGTGATGCCGCGGGCTCTGTTATCTCTGGAAACACCATATATTTT. It is translated as CAISDAAGSVISGNTIYF.

The rearrangement links TRBV6-5 to TRBJ1-2, with 10 bases aligning to TRBD1. This CDR3 comprises 16 residues. Germline CDR1 is MNHEY and CDR2 is SVGAGI. Unmatched junction bases numbered 6, after V lost 0 bases and J lost 5 bases. CDR3 coding DNA: TGTGCCAGCAGTTACTCGGAGACAGGGGGCCCGTATGGCTACACCTTC. Its protein is CASSYSETGGPYGYTF.